Below, 21 T cell receptor beta chains from the same sample are listed, as sequenced in a study of blood T cell repertoires in COVID-19. TCRdb keeps only in-frame clones here, not all; method: immunoSEQ multiplex PCR. The top ten hold 15% to 20% of the sample, which has 160,000 or so clones, less than 85% seen once. The specimen was PBMCs or T cells enriched from blood (not recorded which). These receptors all come from a man in his 60s who had recovered from COVID-19.

Details on this clone: Germline is not matched at one junction end, which may reflect a read error. The V and J genes are TRBV4-1 and TRBJ1-1; TRBD1 is a possible D gene (5 bases). The CDR3 is 13 amino acids. Germline V gene lookup returns CDR1 MGHRA and CDR2 YSYEKL. This CDR3 reads CASTQGGDREAFF. The CDR3 DNA is TGCGCCAGCACCCAAGGTGGTGACAGAGAAGCTTTCTTT.

The rearrangement uses TRBV2 and TRBJ2-1, with 8 bases lining up with TRBD2. Trimming cost V 6 bases and J 4 bases; bases outside gene matches: 8. In germline, CDR1 is SNHLY, CDR2 FYNNEI. This CDR3 spans 15 amino acids. CDR3 residues: CASRGGLGGYNEQFF. CDR3 coding DNA: TGTGCCAGCAGGGGGGGACTAGGCGGATACAATGAGCAGTTCTTC.

The chain recombines TRBV5-1 with TRBJ1-1; maybe TRBD1 (5 bases). Germline-derived CDR1 and CDR2 are SGHRS and YFSETQ. Trimming shortened V by 4 bases and J by 4 bases, and 20 bases separated the two germline ends. This CDR3 spans 16 amino acids. CDR3 nucleotide sequence: TGCGCCAGCAGCCCGGGCGGGGGGTTCTATGGCACTGAAGCTTTCTTT. Its protein product is CASSPGGGFYGTEAFF.

J is TRBJ2-5 and V is TRBV10-3; 7 bases line up with TRBD1. The J segment lost 5 bases and the V segment lost 5 bases, leaving 8 bases of the junction unmatched. There are 14 residues in the CDR3. CDR1 ENHRY and CDR2 SYGVKD come from the germline V gene. The CDR3 bases are TGTGCCATCAGTTCAAATCCACAGGGGGAGACCCAGTACTTC. It encodes CAISSNPQGETQYF.

V is TRBV30 and J is TRBJ1-1; D is unresolved. The CDR3 loop spans 13 amino acids. V was clipped by 3 bases and J by 7 bases, with 15 bases between them. Germline assignment: CDR1 GTSNPN and CDR2 SVGIG (reference sequence). For the CDR3, the DNA is TGTGCCTGGAGCTTCGCCTCCGGGATTGAAGCTTTCTTT. It translates to CAWSFASGIEAFF.

The chain is built from TRBV7-3 and TRBJ2-7; D perhaps matches TRBD1 (6 bases). Between the trimmed V and J ends, which lost 3 bases and 6 bases, there was a span of 9 bases. In germline, CDR1 is SGHTA, CDR2 FQGTGA. This CDR3 comprises 12 residues. Here the CDR3 reads CASSLEQGEQYF. In nucleotides, the CDR3 is TGTGCCAGCAGCTTGGAACAGGGCGAGCAGTACTTC. The full variable domain, its missing parts supplied by reference TRBV7-3 and TRBJ2-7, is GAGVSQTPSNKVTEKGKYVELRCDPISGHTALYWYRQSLGQGPEFLIYFQGTGAADDSGLPNDRFFAVRPEGSVSTLKIQRTERGDSAVYLCASSLEQGEQYFGPGTRLTVT.

V and J are TRBV28 and TRBJ2-7; D perhaps matches TRBD2 (5 bases). V was trimmed by 3 bases and J by 2 bases, leaving 11 bases between them. The CDR3 consists of 14 residues. Germline V gene data show CDR1 as MDHEN and CDR2 as SYDVKM. In DNA, the CDR3 is TGTGCCAGCAGTTTGGAGGCAGGAGCCTACGAGCAGTACTTC. It yields the protein CASSLEAGAYEQYF.

The genes are TRBV27 and TRBJ2-5; 12 nucleotides agree with TRBD2. Germline V lookup: CDR1 MNHEY, CDR2 SMNVEV (reference sequence). The CDR3 is made up of 17 amino acids. J was trimmed by 5 bases and V by 3 bases; bases with no gene match: 10. The CDR3 sequence: CASSFSVTSGGRETQYF. The CDR3 DNA sequence: TGTGCCAGCAGTTTTTCCGTGACTAGCGGGGGACGGGAGACCCAGTACTTC.

The chain combines TRBV28 with TRBJ1-5; 11 bases align to TRBD1. Germline CDR1 reads MDHEN; CDR2 reads SYDVKM. The V segment lost 2 bases and the J segment 4 bases; nucleotides outside the gene matches: 7. This CDR3 contains 17 residues. CDR3 in amino acids: CASSLAGQGARNQPQHF. The CDR3 DNA reads TGTGCCAGCAGTTTAGCAGGACAGGGGGCGCGAAATCAGCCCCAGCATTTT.

V and J are TRBV7-6 and TRBJ2-1; 14 nucleotides align to TRBD2. Germline CDR1 and CDR2: SGHVS and FNYEAQ. V shed 5 bases and J 3 bases; nucleotides not matched to a gene: 12. The length of the CDR3 is 19 residues. CDR3 DNA sequence: TGTGCCAGCAGCCTAGAGCCGGGACTAGCGGGAGCCGGCTACAATGAGCAGTTCTTC. This sequence encodes CASSLEPGLAGAGYNEQFF.

This rearrangement joins TRBV12-3 or TRBV12-4 to TRBJ1-1; TRBD1 matches 7 bases. Trimming took 2 bases from V and 9 from J; bases not matched to a gene: 0. This CDR3 is built from 11 residues. The CDR3 region is CASSLRGQAFF. The CDR3 bases are TGTGCCAGCAGTTTAAGGGGGCAAGCTTTCTTT.

J is TRBJ2-1 and V is TRBV12-5; maybe TRBD1 (5 bases). The CDR3 contains 16 residues. Germline V gene lookup returns CDR1 LGHNT and CDR2 FRNRAP. V was clipped by 1 base and J by 8 bases, with 18 bases between them. For the CDR3, the DNA is TGTGCTAGTGGTTTGGGACAGAAAGGGTACAACGATGAGCAGTTCTTC. As protein: CASGLGQKGYNDEQFF.

The chain carries TRBV6-5 and TRBJ2-5; TRBD2 aligns across 9 bases. V was clipped by 3 bases and J by 3 bases; unmatched bases: 8. CDR1 is MNHEY, CDR2 SVGAGI, per germline. The CDR3 is 16 amino acids. Here the CDR3 reads CASSYLAGVMKETQYF. CDR3 DNA sequence: TGTGCCAGCAGTTATTTAGCGGGAGTCATGAAAGAGACCCAGTACTTC.

The chain uses TRBV9 and TRBJ2-4, with 12 bases matching TRBD2. Per the germline V gene, CDR1 is SGDLS and CDR2 is YYNGEE. V trimming: 0 bases; J trimming: 4 bases; junction bases outside the gene matches: 8. This CDR3 region has 18 residues. The CDR3 reads CASSVAPLAGGRKNIQYF. DNA of the CDR3: TGTGCCAGCAGCGTAGCTCCCCTAGCGGGGGGGCGGAAAAACATTCAGTACTTC.

The chain carries TRBV7-2 and TRBJ1-4, with D perhaps TRBD1 (5 bases). The CDR3 sequence is 14 residues long. CDR1 SGHTA and CDR2 FQGNSA come from the germline V gene. Trimming shortened V by 0 bases and J by 8 bases, and 10 bases separated the two germline ends. CDR3 loop: CASSLAGVGEKLFF. The CDR3, as DNA: TGTGCCAGCAGCTTAGCAGGGGTTGGGGAAAAACTGTTTTTT.

This clone was seen at least ten times. This chain links TRBV29-1 with TRBJ2-5; unclear D gene. Germline CDR1 is SQVTM and CDR2 is ANQGSEA. The CDR3 is 12 amino acids. V gave up 4 bases and J gave up 4 bases, with 10 bases separating them. CDR3 loop: CSVAETGETQYF. The CDR3, as DNA: TGCAGCGTTGCGGAGACGGGAGAGACCCAGTACTTC.

The CDR3 reads CASRNRGQGSGEQYF. CDR3 nucleotide sequence: TGTGCCAGTAGGAACCGGGGACAGGGGAGTGGCGAGCAGTACTTC. This chain joins TRBV19 and TRBJ2-7; 10 positions agree with TRBD1. The germline CDR1 and CDR2 sequences are LNHDA and SQIVND (reference sequence). V lost 6 bases to trimming and J lost 6 bases; unmatched junction nucleotides: 11. CDR3 size: 15 residues.

The J gene is TRBJ2-3, the V gene TRBV28; the D gene is possibly TRBD2 (5 bases). Germline values: CDR1 MDHEN, CDR2 SYDVKM. The CDR3 is 11 amino acids. Between the trimmed V and J ends, which lost 6 bases and 15 bases, there was a span of 16 bases. CDR3 in DNA: TGTGCCAGCAGCCTCGGACTTCGCCAATATTTT. Translating it yields CASSLGLRQYF.

This chain links TRBV7-6 with TRBJ2-7; tentative D call: TRBD2 (7 bases). The germline CDR1 and CDR2 sequences are SGHVS and FNYEAQ. Trimming pared 1 base from V and 2 bases from J, leaving 12 bases between. This CDR3 has 15 amino acids. CDR3 in amino acids: CASSLDEGGAYEQYF. As DNA, the CDR3 is TGTGCCAGCAGCTTAGATGAGGGGGGGGCCTACGAGCAGTACTTC.

The chain links TRBV3-1 (or the pseudogene TRBV3-2) to TRBJ1-4; TRBD1 matches at 8 bases. V was clipped by 4 bases and J by 4 bases; unmatched bases: 8. This CDR3 comprises 16 residues. Looked up from germline, CDR1 is LGHDT and CDR2 is YNNKEL (reference sequence). CDR3 nucleotide sequence: TGTGCCAGCAGCCCAGTCGGGGGACAGGTTAATGAAAAACTGTTTTTT. It translates to CASSPVGGQVNEKLFF.

The rearrangement uses TRBV18 and TRBJ1-1; 8 bases align to TRBD1. CDR3 size: 15 residues. Trimming at V came to 4 bases and at J to 5 bases, leaving 9 bases not matched to a gene. CDR1 is KGHSH and CDR2 is LQKENI in the germline V gene. The CDR3 loop is CASSHTDRGETEAFF. The CDR3 region has the DNA TGTGCCAGCTCACACACCGACAGGGGAGAGACTGAAGCTTTCTTT. The full variable domain, completed using reference TRBV18 and TRBJ1-1, is NAGVMQNPRHLVRRRGQEARLRCSPMKGHSHVYWYRQLPEEGLKFMVYLQKENIIDESGMPKERFSAEFPKEGPSILRIQQVVRGDSAAYFCASSHTDRGETEAFFGQGTRLTVV.